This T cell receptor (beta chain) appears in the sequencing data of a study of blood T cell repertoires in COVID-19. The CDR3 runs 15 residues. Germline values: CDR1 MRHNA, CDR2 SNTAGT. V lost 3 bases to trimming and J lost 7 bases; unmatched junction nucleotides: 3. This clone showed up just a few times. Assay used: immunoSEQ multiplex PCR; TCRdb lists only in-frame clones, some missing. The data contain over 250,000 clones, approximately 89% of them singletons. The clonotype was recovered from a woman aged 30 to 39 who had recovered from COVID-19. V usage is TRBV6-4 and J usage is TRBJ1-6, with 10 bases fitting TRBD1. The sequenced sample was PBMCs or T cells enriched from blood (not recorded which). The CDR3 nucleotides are TGTGCCAGCAGTGAACGGGACAGGGGAAATTCACCCCTCCACTTT. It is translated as CASSERDRGNSPLHF.